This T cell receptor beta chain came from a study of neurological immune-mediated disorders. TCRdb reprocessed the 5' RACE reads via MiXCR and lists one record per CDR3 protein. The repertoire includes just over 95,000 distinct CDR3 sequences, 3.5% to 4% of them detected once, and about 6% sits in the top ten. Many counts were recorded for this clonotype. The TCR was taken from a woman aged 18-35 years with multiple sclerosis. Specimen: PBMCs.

CDR3 bases: TGCGCCAGCACCTCGGGGAGGACCCTGGTCAATGAGCAGTTCTTC. This gives the protein CASTSGRTLVNEQFF. The chain carries TRBV5-1 and TRBJ2-1, with D possibly being TRBD2 (6 bases). CDR1 is SGHRS and CDR2 is YFSETQ in the germline V gene. V lost 6 bases, J lost 6 bases, and 19 bases lay in between. There are 15 residues in the CDR3.